This T cell receptor beta chain is from a study of blood T cell repertoires in COVID-19. About the research overall: Samples representing acute and convalescent COVID-19 were sourced from the United States, Italy and Spain. The cDNA or gDNA used as material had been derived from T cells, B-cell-depleted T cells, or PBMCs.

Germline CDR1 and CDR2: LNHDA and SQIVND (reference sequence). The CDR3 is 18 amino acids. V lost 5 bases, J lost 3 bases, and 11 bases stayed unmatched. In the source study's methods: The assay estimated nucleated cells by amplifying reference gene primers. Generated by immunoSEQ multiplex PCR, the TCRdb table keeps only in-frame clones and is missing some. V and J calls and clone size are given by that table; D and trimming were obtained from the DNA. This repertoire shows roughly 340,000 clones, 87% found once; its top ten account for 6% to 7%. Seattle patients were enrolled while actively infected and followed longitudinally.

This clonotype was obtained from a woman in her fifties or sixties with COVID-19, enrolled during active disease. This chain uses TRBV19 with TRBJ2-3; 13 bases map to TRBD2. The specimen sequenced was peripheral blood. In DNA form, the CDR3 reads TGTGCCAGTAGTCTACAGGCTTCGACTAGCGGGAGGACAGATACGCAGTATTTT. Protein sequence: CASSLQASTSGRTDTQYF.